The 32 T cell receptor beta chains below were found in one sample sequenced in a study of low-dose radiotherapy and immunotherapy resistance in tumors. Time point given: after trial treatment. Treatment described: LDRT plus nivolumab, ipilimumab, low-dose cyclophosphamide and aspirin (RACIN trial). Alpha and beta chains were covered, as first-strand cDNA relied on TRAV- and TRBV-specific primers. With a V-primer adapter and a constant-region primer, TCRs were amplified for 20 PCR cycles. Using its own MiXCR run on the reads, TCRdb lists one record per CDR3 protein. Of approximately 100,000 distinct CDR3 sequences listed, less than 25% are singletons. Here the sequenced sample was PBMCs, taken after low-dose radiotherapy plus immunotherapy. The receptor set was obtained from a male donor with prostate cancer.

At least ten counts were recorded for this clonotype. This sequence joins TRBV7-4 and TRBJ2-3, with TRBD2 identical over 9 bases. The CDR3 is made up of 17 amino acids. Losses at the gene ends were 2 bases for V and 3 bases for J; bases not matched to a gene: 9. Germline loops: CDR1 SGHVT, CDR2 SQSDAQ. CDR3 region: CASSLRLAGIGTDTQYF. The CDR3 DNA reads TGTGCCAGCAGCTTAAGGCTAGCGGGGATCGGAACAGATACGCAGTATTTT. Looking up the rest from reference TRBV7-4 and TRBJ2-3 gives the full variable domain: GAGVSQSPRYKVAKRGRDVALRCDSISGHVTLYWYRQTLGQGSEVLTYSQSDAQRDKSGRPSGRFSAERPERSVSTLKIQRTEQGDSAVYLCASSLRLAGIGTDTQYFGPGTRLTVL.

This clonotype came up many times. The chain uses TRBV20-1 and TRBJ2-2; D ambiguous. The CDR3 is 15 residues long. Trimming pared 1 base from V and 5 bases from J, leaving 14 bases between. Germline values: CDR1 DFQATT, CDR2 SNEGSKA (reference sequence). CDR3 in DNA: TGCAGTGCTAGAGGGTTGCTTGAAGGGACCGGGGAGCTGTTTTTT. Translating gives CSARGLLEGTGELFF.

The V call is TRBV5-1, the J call TRBJ2-1, with 9 positions matching TRBD1. This CDR3 contains 14 residues. Unmatched junction bases numbered 4, after V lost 3 bases and J lost 6 bases. Germline CDR1 SGHRS, CDR2 YFSETQ. The CDR3 region has the DNA TGCGCCAGCAGCTGGACAGGGGTGCTCAATGAGCAGTTCTTC. Translating it yields CASSWTGVLNEQFF.

This clonotype came up many times. The chain is built from TRBV13 and TRBJ2-7; the D gene is possibly TRBD2 (6 bases). Trimming cost V 4 bases and J 3 bases, with 16 bases left between them. This CDR3 is 15 amino acids long. Germline V gene lookup returns CDR1 PRHDT and CDR2 FYEKMQ (reference sequence). CDR3 nucleotide sequence: TGTGCCAGCAGCTATAGGGAGTCGGGGGACTACGAGCAGTACTTC. Translation gives CASSYRESGDYEQYF.

This clonotype was seen only a few times. The genes are TRBV18 and TRBJ2-7, with D unclear. Germline lookup yields CDR1 KGHSH and CDR2 LQKENI. The V gene lost 3 bases and the J gene lost 1 base, with 7 bases spanning the gap. The CDR3 is 13 residues long. CDR3 sequence reads: CASSPPGSYEQYF. CDR3 coding DNA: TGTGCCAGCTCACCCCCCGGTTCCTACGAGCAGTACTTC.

This clonotype occurred many times. The chain is built from TRBV10-2 and TRBJ1-1; no reliable D call. This CDR3 spans 12 amino acids. CDR1 and CDR2 (germline): WSHSY, SAAADI. Trimming stripped 6 bases from V and 5 bases from J, with 10 bases between. The CDR3, as DNA: TGCGCCAGCAGCTTTCAGGAGACTGAAGCTTTCTTT. Translation gives CASSFQETEAFF.

This clonotype was counted ten times or more. The rearrangement joins TRBV7-8 to TRBJ2-5, with no clear D. Trimming removed 5 bases from V and 3 bases from J, with 16 bases in between. The CDR3 spans 15 residues. Looked up from germline, CDR1 is SGHVS and CDR2 is FQNEAQ. CDR3 amino acids: CASSTGPVGKETQYF. In nucleotides, the CDR3 is TGTGCCAGCAGCACGGGCCCGGTGGGGAAAGAGACCCAGTACTTC.

This clonotype was counted at least ten times. V usage is TRBV12-3 or TRBV12-4 and J usage is TRBJ2-3; weak D call: TRBD1 (5 bases). V lost 3 bases to trimming and J lost 5 bases, with 18 bases between them. This CDR3 is 16 amino acids long. The CDR3 reads CASSFKGPLVGDTQYF. The CDR3, as DNA: TGTGCCAGCAGTTTCAAGGGGCCTTTAGTTGGAGATACGCAGTATTTT.

In this sample, this clonotype turned up many times. This chain links TRBV2 with TRBJ1-4, with 8 bases fitting TRBD1. The germline gives CDR1 SNHLY, CDR2 FYNNEI. The CDR3 extends over 15 amino acids. J lost 3 bases, V lost 10 bases, and 10 bases had no gene match. The CDR3 DNA follows: TGTGCCATCACTCCCAGGGGGCCTTCTAATGAAAAACTGTTTTTT. Translated, it gives CAITPRGPSNEKLFF.

This clonotype was found many times. The chain links TRBV10-2 to TRBJ2-1, with a possible D match to TRBD2 (7 bases). Trimming cost V 5 bases and J 7 bases, with 18 bases left between them. CDR1 and CDR2 (germline): WSHSY, SAAADI. This CDR3 is built from 15 residues. The CDR3 DNA reads TGCGCCAGCAGTTCGATCGGGGGGCTTAAGAATGAGCAGTTCTTC. This sequence encodes CASSSIGGLKNEQFF.

This clonotype was observed a few times. V is TRBV7-2 and J is TRBJ2-1; TRBD2 matches at 11 bases. The V gene end was trimmed by 7 bases and the J gene end by 7 bases; junction bases not matched to a gene: 12. The CDR3 is made up of 16 amino acids. The V gene's germline CDR1 is SGHTA and CDR2 FQGNSA. The CDR3 spells CASTTQPLAGENEQFF. Here the CDR3 DNA reads TGTGCCAGCACTACCCAACCACTAGCGGGGGAAAATGAGCAGTTCTTC. Full variable domain (missing parts from reference TRBV7-2 and TRBJ2-1): GAGVSQSPSNKVTEKGKDVELRCDPISGHTALYWYRQSLGQGLEFLIYFQGNSAPDKSGLPSDRFSAERTGGSVSTLTIQRTQQEDSAVYLCASTTQPLAGENEQFFGPGTRLTVL.

This clonotype occurred many times. V usage is TRBV15 and J usage is TRBJ1-5; no definite D call. The CDR3 has 16 residues. The V gene's germline CDR1 is LNHNV and CDR2 YYDKDF (reference sequence). Trimming left V 0 bases short and J 9 bases short, with 18 bases between. The CDR3 bases are TGTGCCACCAGCAGAGATCGAGGGAGTGGCTCCCTGCCCCAGCATTTT. Its translation: CATSRDRGSGSLPQHF.

This clonotype has a count of ten or more. The chain employs TRBV4-1 and TRBJ1-5, with 11 positions matching TRBD1. CDR1 is MGHRA and CDR2 is YSYEKL in the germline V gene. The CDR3 contains 18 residues. V shed 4 bases, J shed 4 bases, and the junction held 12 bases outside the gene matches. CDR3 DNA sequence: TGCGCCAGCAGCCTCCGGACAGGGGGCGTCTTGGGGAATCAGCCCCAGCATTTT. Residues: CASSLRTGGVLGNQPQHF.

On this clonotype itself: One end of the junction is discordant with germline, which a read error may explain. This chain connects TRBV2 to TRBJ1-6; no definite D call. The CDR3 sequence is 15 residues long. Per germline, CDR1 SNHLY and CDR2 FYNNEI. The CDR3 region has the DNA TGTGCCAGCAAACTACAGCACTCCTACAATTCACCCCTCCACTTT. Its protein is CASKLQHSYNSPLHF.

This clonotype appeared many times. Its ends do not fully match the called genes, so a read error is possible. The chain has TRBV14 and TRBJ2-3; 9 nucleotides line up with TRBD1. CDR1 SGHDN and CDR2 FVKESK come from the germline V gene. The CDR3 covers 15 residues. The CDR3 bases are TGTGCCAGCAGCCAACAAACAGGGGGCACCGATACGCAGTATTTT. Translated: CASSQQTGGTDTQYF.

In this sample, this clonotype turned up many times. In DNA, the CDR3 is TGTGCCAGCAGTGGAAGCGGGGGGACCACCGGGGAGCTGTTTTTT. It translates to CASSGSGGTTGELFF. The rearrangement links TRBV2 to TRBJ2-2; TRBD2 matches at 9 bases. The CDR3 is made up of 15 amino acids. V lost 4 bases, J lost 4 bases, and 4 bases stayed unmatched. Per germline, CDR1 SNHLY and CDR2 FYNNEI.

This clonotype appeared many times. The V call is TRBV11-3, the J call TRBJ2-1, with TRBD2 matching 7 bases. This CDR3 spans 15 amino acids. Germline CDR1 is SGHNT and CDR2 is YENEEA. The V segment lost 5 bases and the J segment 3 bases; nucleotides outside the gene matches: 7. For the CDR3, the DNA is TGTGCCAGCAGCGTGGGGGGGGGGGACTACAATGAGCAGTTCTTC. It specifies CASSVGGGDYNEQFF.

This clonotype has more than one count but fewer than ten. J is TRBJ1-2 and V is TRBV10-3; possibly TRBD1 for D (5 bases). Germline values: CDR1 ENHRY, CDR2 SYGVKD. The V end lost 11 bases, the J end lost 3 bases, and 19 bases lay between the germline ends. The length of the CDR3 is 14 residues. CDR3 residues: CASARGGEDYGYTF. The CDR3 bases are TGTGCCTCCGCCCGTGGGGGGGAGGACTATGGCTACACCTTC.

In this sample, this clonotype turned up a few times. This could be a read error, since a much larger clone is one nucleotide away. This chain uses TRBV24-1 with TRBJ2-5; TRBD2 matches at 10 bases. Germline CDR1 reads KGHDR; CDR2 reads SFDVKD. The CDR3 has 16 residues. Trimming took 4 bases from V and 2 from J; bases not matched to a gene: 6. CDR3 loop: CATSDLAAGGQETQYF. For the CDR3, the DNA is TGTGCCACCAGTGACCTCGCAGCGGGGGGGCAAGAGACCCAGTACTTC.

The chain has TRBV7-2 and TRBJ1-5; 7 bases align to TRBD1. CDR3 length: 13 residues. Trimming removed 5 bases from V and 5 bases from J; junction bases left unmatched: 3. The germline V gene encodes CDR1 SGHTA and CDR2 FQGNSA. CDR3 protein: CASSVTGDQPQHF. The DNA for the CDR3 is TGTGCCAGCAGCGTTACAGGGGATCAGCCCCAGCATTTT.

This clonotype was recorded many times. The J gene is TRBJ2-2, the V gene TRBV7-8, with TRBD2 identical over 10 bases. Trimming at V came to 2 bases and at J to 0 bases, leaving 0 bases not matched to a gene. The germline gives CDR1 SGHVS, CDR2 FQNEAQ. The CDR3 loop spans 16 amino acids. DNA of the CDR3: TGTGCCAGCAGCTTACTAGCGGGGGCGAACACCGGGGAGCTGTTTTTT. This encodes CASSLLAGANTGELFF.

The sample holds many counts of this clonotype. The J gene is TRBJ2-7, the V gene TRBV6-2 or TRBV6-3; 7 positions agree with TRBD1. V shed 6 bases and J 0 bases; nucleotides not matched to a gene: 8. CDR1 MNHEY and CDR2 SVGEGT come from the germline V gene. The CDR3 runs 15 residues. The CDR3 region has the DNA TGTGCCAGCAGAATTAGGACAGGAGACTCCTACGAGCAGTACTTC. It encodes CASRIRTGDSYEQYF.

In this sample, this clonotype turned up many times. The J gene is TRBJ2-1, the V gene TRBV6-6; a possible D gene is TRBD2 (6 bases). Germline loops: CDR1 MNHNY, CDR2 SVGAGI (reference sequence). The CDR3 consists of 16 residues. Trimming removed 5 bases from V and 3 bases from J, with 17 bases in between. CDR3: CASSGMSPEGYNEQFF. CDR3 in DNA: TGTGCCAGCAGTGGGATGTCCCCGGAGGGCTACAATGAGCAGTTCTTC.

The rearrangement uses TRBV23-1 and TRBJ2-3; TRBD1 matches 7 bases. TRBV23-1 is an ORF; its function is uncertain. Unmatched junction bases numbered 12, after V lost 11 bases and J lost 4 bases. The CDR3 consists of 14 residues. In nucleotides, the CDR3 is TGCGCCGACAGGGAGTGCAGGGACGCAGATACGCAGTATTTT. Its translation is CADRECRDADTQYF.

This clonotype was observed at least ten times. The V and J genes are TRBV9 and TRBJ2-7; 10 bases fit TRBD1. Trimming removed 0 bases from V and 6 bases from J; junction bases left unmatched: 3. The CDR3 length is 14 residues. Germline V gene data show CDR1 as SGDLS and CDR2 as YYNGEE. The CDR3 DNA sequence: TGTGCCAGCAGCGTAGTGGACAGGGGGAGCGAGCAGTACTTC. Protein: CASSVVDRGSEQYF.

This clonotype was counted many times. The chain carries TRBV12-3 or TRBV12-4 and TRBJ2-1, with TRBD1 identical over 10 bases. This CDR3 spans 15 amino acids. V dropped 6 bases and J dropped 7; count of bases not matched to a gene: 9. The CDR3, as DNA: TGTGCCAGCAGCTACGACAGGGGGCGCGGTAATGAGCAGTTCTTC. It encodes CASSYDRGRGNEQFF.

This clonotype was seen only once. The chain joins TRBV30 to TRBJ2-7; 9 bases match TRBD1. Germline loops: CDR1 GTSNPN, CDR2 SVGIG (reference sequence). The CDR3 loop spans 13 amino acids. V lost 0 bases and J lost 3; bases outside the gene matches: 0. In DNA, the CDR3 is TGTGCCTGGAGTGTGGGACAGGGCTACGAGCAGTACTTC. Its translation: CAWSVGQGYEQYF.

This clonotype showed up many times. J is TRBJ2-1 and V is TRBV4-1; the D is unclear. The CDR3 has 15 amino acids. Deletions cut 4 bases from V and 6 bases from J, with 16 bases between. Germline V gives CDR1 MGHRA, CDR2 YSYEKL. The DNA for the CDR3 is TGCGCCAGCAGCCTCCAGTCTCAGGCCGGCAATGAGCAGTTCTTC. Its translation: CASSLQSQAGNEQFF.

This clonotype has a count of ten or more. The V and J genes are TRBV4-1 and TRBJ2-7; the D gene is possibly TRBD2 (6 bases). The CDR3 is 15 amino acids. The germline V and J ends were trimmed by 0 bases and 6 bases, with 15 bases remaining between them. The V gene's germline CDR1 is MGHRA and CDR2 YSYEKL. The CDR3 reads CASSQEAAGLSEQYF. CDR3 DNA sequence: TGCGCCAGCAGCCAAGAAGCAGCGGGTCTAAGCGAGCAGTACTTC.

Worth noting for this clonotype: A far bigger clonotype differs at one base, so this is likely a read error. J is TRBJ2-7 and V is TRBV2, with D perhaps matching TRBD2 (6 bases). Germline V CDR1 and CDR2: SNHLY, FYNNEI. Trimming stripped 3 bases from V and 7 bases from J, with 19 bases between. The CDR3 has 15 amino acids. The CDR3 nucleotides are TGTGCCAGCAGTGATTCTAGCGCATACTACAATGAGCAGTACTTC. It encodes CASSDSSAYYNEQYF.

In this sample, this clonotype turned up many times. The chain has TRBV27 and TRBJ1-5, with D perhaps TRBD1 (5 bases). Per the germline V gene, CDR1 is MNHEY and CDR2 is SMNVEV (reference sequence). The CDR3 loop spans 14 amino acids. V lost 6 bases, J lost 10 bases, and 19 bases lay in between. The CDR3 sequence is CASSPGQGRGPQHF. Written as DNA, the CDR3 is TGTGCCAGCAGCCCGGGCCAGGGAAGGGGTCCCCAGCATTTT.

In this sample, this clonotype turned up many times. The chain employs TRBV14 and TRBJ2-3; TRBD1 or TRBD2 may be the D gene (6 bases each). The CDR3 length is 14 residues. Trimming cost V 2 bases and J 2 bases, with 8 bases left between them. Germline CDR1 reads SGHDN; CDR2 reads FVKESK. The CDR3 reads CASSQRGLTDTQYF. CDR3 coding DNA: TGTGCCAGCAGCCAACGGGGGCTCACAGATACGCAGTATTTT.